These 5 T cell receptor beta chains originate from one sample sequenced in a study of T cells after yellow fever vaccination. TCRdb recomputed calls from the 5' RACE reads with MiXCR, one row per CDR3 protein. There are under 200,000 distinct CDR3 sequences in the sample; 9.5% to 12% occur only once, and about 38% lies in the top ten. Sample: CD8+ T cells sorted from PBMCs, taken 15 days after the yellow fever booster vaccination. The receptors were gathered from a man between 18 and 29 years old who received the YFV17D yellow fever vaccine.

This sequence joins TRBV7-9 and TRBJ2-1; D remains unclear. The CDR3 runs 15 residues. Germline V gene data show CDR1 as SEHNR and CDR2 as FQNEAQ (reference sequence). Trimming removed 6 bases at V and 2 bases at J, with 14 bases between. In DNA form, the CDR3 reads TGTGCCAGCAGTCGTGGCCCTGGGCCCTACAATGAGCAGTTCTTC. The encoded protein is CASSRGPGPYNEQFF. Full variable domain (outside the CDR3, taken from reference TRBV7-9 and TRBJ2-1): DTGVSQNPRHKITKRGQNVTFRCDPISEHNRLYWYRQTLGQGPEFLTYFQNEAQLEKSRLLSDRFSAERPKGSFSTLEIQRTEQGDSAMYLCASSRGPGPYNEQFFGPGTRLTVL.

This clonotype has just a few counts. This chain links TRBV5-8 with TRBJ2-5, with TRBD2 identical over 14 bases. Germline CDR1 SGHTS, CDR2 YDEGEE. This CDR3 has 16 amino acids. Germline trimming cut 3 bases from V and 5 bases from J; bases unmatched to any gene: 6. CDR3 DNA sequence: TGTGCCAGCAGCTGGGGACTAGCGGGGGCTCTGGAGACCCAGTACTTC. Translated, it gives CASSWGLAGALETQYF.

V usage is TRBV4-1 and J usage is TRBJ2-3; maybe TRBD1 (7 bases). Germline lookup yields CDR1 MGHRA and CDR2 YSYEKL. The V gene lost 4 bases and the J gene lost 2 bases, with 16 bases spanning the gap. There are 16 residues in the CDR3. The CDR3 nucleotides are TGCGCCAGCAGCCGGACGCAGGGGGGAGTCACAGATACGCAGTATTTT. It specifies CASSRTQGGVTDTQYF.

The V call is TRBV7-8, the J call TRBJ1-6; TRBD1 matches at 7 bases. Germline CDR1 SGHVS, CDR2 FQNEAQ. The CDR3 has 14 residues. J lost 11 bases, V lost 5 bases, and 9 bases had no gene match. The CDR3 coding sequence is TGTGCCAGCAGCCCGCCGACAGGGTTAACACCCCTCCACTTT. Translated: CASSPPTGLTPLHF.

This clonotype was picked up many times. The J gene is TRBJ2-5, the V gene TRBV6-2 or TRBV6-3; no firm D call. The V gene's germline CDR1 is MNHEY and CDR2 SVGEGT. This CDR3 is built from 13 residues. Trimming removed 2 bases from V and 2 bases from J, with 6 bases in between. The CDR3 reads CASSYREQETQYF. The CDR3 coding sequence is TGTGCCAGCAGTTACAGGGAACAAGAGACCCAGTACTTC.